This section outlines one TCR beta chain sequence together with its context. This entry belongs to a study of patients and donors after allogeneic stem cell transplantation. V shed 6 bases, J shed 0 bases, and the junction held 3 bases outside the gene matches. The germline CDR1 and CDR2 sequences are KGHSH and LQKENI. This CDR3 is 14 amino acids long. TCRdb used MiXCR to reprocess the RT-PCR reads, holding one entry per CDR3 protein. The sample has under 200,000 distinct CDR3 sequences, 24% seen once. This chain joins TRBV18 and TRBJ2-7, with TRBD1 matching over 9 bases. The specimen was blood, either unsorted or a sorted T cell fraction (not recorded which). The receptor was derived from a human donor who was either an allogeneic HSCT recipient or a stem cell or donor lymphocyte infusion donor (not recorded which). It is not recorded whose cells these are; they may come from a transplant donor. CDR3: CASSGTGSSYEQYF. CDR3 sequence (DNA): TGTGCCAGCTCCGGGACAGGGAGCTCCTACGAGCAGTACTTC.